A selection of T cell receptor beta chains follows, all from one sample in a study of blood T cell repertoires in COVID-19. The assay was immunoSEQ multiplex PCR, and TCRdb's table has in-frame clones only and misses some. This sample has approximately 330,000 clones, with roughly 87% found just once. Sequencing used peripheral blood. The origin of the receptors is a young man with COVID-19, enrolled during active disease. Both conserved end residues are part of each CDR3. D genes are given only for firm matches. Clone size is not always given. Where it is, it says once, few, many or a class for expanded clones.

J: TRBJ2-1
D: TRBD1
length: 18
V: TRBV11-2
size: NA
DNA: TGTGCCAGCAGCTTCCTACTTTCCGGGACAGGGACCTACAATGAGCAGTTCTTC
CDR3: CASSFLLSGTGTYNEQFF

J: TRBJ1-2
D: TRBD1
length: 14
V: TRBV19
size: NA
DNA: TGTGCCAGTAGCCAATGGACAGGGGGCGAGGGCTACACCTTC
CDR3: CASSQWTGGEGYTF

J: TRBJ1-2
D: TRBD1
length: 14
V: TRBV7-2
size: NA
DNA: TGTGCCAGCAGCACGGGACAGGGGCTGATGGGCTACACCTTC
CDR3: CASSTGQGLMGYTF

J: TRBJ1-5
D: TRBD1
length: 16
V: TRBV19
size: NA
DNA: TGTGCCAGTAGTACCTATACAGGGGGGTTCAATCAGCCCCAGCATTTT
CDR3: CASSTYTGGFNQPQHF

J: TRBJ1-2
D: TRBD1
length: 16
V: TRBV3-1/TRBV3-2
size: NA
DNA: TGTGCCAGCAGCCAAGCCCTCCGGGGACAGGGGAATGGCTACACCTTC
CDR3: CASSQALRGQGNGYTF

J: TRBJ2-3
D: NA
length: 18
V: TRBV24-1
size: NA
DNA: TGTGCCACCAGTGATTTGAGAAAGTTGGGGGGTGTCACAGATACGCAGTATTTT
CDR3: CATSDLRKLGGVTDTQYF

J: TRBJ2-7
D: NA
length: 16
V: TRBV28
size: NA
DNA: TGTGCCAGCAGTACCCAAAGCGGGTCGCTCTCCTACGAGCAGTACTTC
CDR3: CASSTQSGSLSYEQYF

J: TRBJ2-3
D: TRBD2
length: 16
V: TRBV3-1/TRBV3-2
size: NA
DNA: TGTGCCAGCAGCAAGGGACTAGCGGGAGAGACAGATACGCAGTATTTT
CDR3: CASSKGLAGETDTQYF

J: TRBJ1-5
D: NA
length: 12
V: TRBV4-2
size: many
DNA: TGTGCCAGCAGCCGCGGAAATCAGCCCCAGCATTTT
CDR3: CASSRGNQPQHF

J: TRBJ2-2
D: TRBD1
length: 18
V: TRBV15
size: few
DNA: TGTGCCACCAGCAGGACAAATACCGGGACAGCCAACACCGGGGAGCTGTTTTTT
CDR3: CATSRTNTGTANTGELFF

J: TRBJ1-2
D: NA
length: 14
V: TRBV11-2
size: NA
DNA: TGTGCCAGCAGACCCGGGACTTTAAACTATGGCTACACCTTC
CDR3: CASRPGTLNYGYTF

J: TRBJ1-4
D: TRBD1
length: 14
V: TRBV5-1
size: NA
DNA: TGCGCCTCCAGACAGGGGGCTGATAATGAAAAACTGTTTTTT
CDR3: CASRQGADNEKLFF

J: TRBJ2-7
D: NA
length: 14
V: TRBV28
size: NA
DNA: TGTGCCAGCAGTGTCAGGGCCCCGTTGTTCGAGCAGTACTTC
CDR3: CASSVRAPLFEQYF

J: TRBJ2-2
D: TRBD2
length: 15
V: TRBV5-4
size: NA
DNA: TGTGCCAGCAGCTGGGGACTAGCGGGGACCGGGGAGCTGTTTTTT
CDR3: CASSWGLAGTGELFF

J: TRBJ2-5
D: NA
length: 15
V: TRBV18
size: NA
DNA: TGTGCCAGCTCAAGTTCGACAGGTTCGCAAGAGACCCAGTACTTC
CDR3: CASSSSTGSQETQYF

J: TRBJ2-6
D: TRBD1
length: 19
V: TRBV14
size: NA
DNA: TGTGCCAGCAGCCAAGGTACAGGGGGTTTTCTTGCTGGGGCCAACGTCCTGACTTTC
CDR3: CASSQGTGGFLAGANVLTF

J: TRBJ1-1
D: TRBD1
length: 15
V: TRBV18
size: NA
DNA: TGTGCCAGCTCACTGGGACAGGGGGGAAACACTGAAGCTTTCTTT
CDR3: CASSLGQGGNTEAFF

J: TRBJ2-3
D: NA
length: 13
V: TRBV19
size: NA
DNA: TGTGCCAGTAGTCCGATACTCACAGATACGCAGTATTTT
CDR3: CASSPILTDTQYF

J: TRBJ2-5
D: TRBD2
length: 16
V: TRBV5-4
size: NA
DNA: TGTGCCAGCAGCTCGACTAGCGGGGGGGCCAAAAAGACCCAGTACTTC
CDR3: CASSSTSGGAKKTQYF

J: TRBJ2-7
D: NA
length: 16
V: TRBV7-2
size: NA
DNA: TGTGCCAGCAGCTTAGGGGCCGGGGGGCCTAGGAACGAGCAGTACTTC
CDR3: CASSLGAGGPRNEQYF

J: TRBJ1-6
D: TRBD1
length: 16
V: TRBV9
size: NA
DNA: TGTGCCAGCAGCGTAGGTCTCAGGGGGTATAATTCACCCCTCCACTTT
CDR3: CASSVGLRGYNSPLHF

J: TRBJ1-1
D: NA
length: 15
V: TRBV18
size: once
DNA: TGTGCCAGCTCACCACTACGAGTCGATGGTGGTGAAGCTTTCTTT
CDR3: CASSPLRVDGGEAFF

J: TRBJ1-5
D: NA
length: 13
V: TRBV4-1
size: NA
DNA: TGCGCCAGCAGCCAAGACCAGATGAAGCCCCAGCATTTT
CDR3: CASSQDQMKPQHF

J: TRBJ2-7
D: NA
length: 14
V: TRBV5-1
size: NA
DNA: TGCGCCAGCATGTTGGAGTTAACCTCGTACGAGCAGTACTTC
CDR3: CASMLELTSYEQYF

J: TRBJ1-1
D: TRBD1
length: 17
V: TRBV6-2/TRBV6-3
size: NA
DNA: TGTGCCAGCAGTTACAGTTCACAGGGGGCGACGAACACTGAAGCTTTCTTT
CDR3: CASSYSSQGATNTEAFF

J: TRBJ2-3
D: TRBD2
length: 14
V: TRBV7-8
size: NA
DNA: TGTGCCAGCAGCTTACTAGCGGGAATTGATACGCAGTATTTT
CDR3: CASSLLAGIDTQYF

J: TRBJ1-2
D: NA
length: 15
V: TRBV28
size: NA
DNA: TGTGCCAGCCGGGAGTCCCCTGCCCTTAACTATGGCTACACCTTC
CDR3: CASRESPALNYGYTF

J: TRBJ2-5
D: TRBD1
length: 13
V: TRBV2
size: once
DNA: TGTGCCAGCAGTCGACAGGGGCAAGAGACCCAGTACTTC
CDR3: CASSRQGQETQYF

J: TRBJ2-3
D: TRBD1
length: 16
V: TRBV5-1
size: NA
DNA: TGCGCCAGCAGCTCTGGGACAGGTTACAGCACAGATACGCAGTATTTT
CDR3: CASSSGTGYSTDTQYF

J: TRBJ1-2
D: TRBD1
length: 15
V: TRBV5-4
size: NA
DNA: TGTGCCAGCAGCCAGGGGACAGGGGTTTGGAATGGCTACACCTTC
CDR3: CASSQGTGVWNGYTF

J: TRBJ2-5
D: NA
length: 15
V: TRBV3-1/TRBV3-2
size: NA
DNA: TGTGCCAGCAGCCGGCGGGGGCCGTACCAAGAGACCCAGTACTTC
CDR3: CASSRRGPYQETQYF

J: TRBJ1-2
D: NA
length: 13
V: TRBV27
size: few
DNA: TGTGCCAGCAGTTTTGACAGCTCCTATGGCTACACCTTC
CDR3: CASSFDSSYGYTF

J: TRBJ1-1
D: NA
length: 16
V: TRBV19
size: NA
DNA: TGTGCCAGTAGTATGCAGGGAGGCATGATGAACACTGAAGCTTTCTTT
CDR3: CASSMQGGMMNTEAFF

J: TRBJ1-5
D: NA
length: 18
V: TRBV5-3
size: NA
DNA: TGTGCCAGAAGCCCTGACAGAGGGACCTCCAAGGGGGATCAGCCCCAGCATTTT
CDR3: CARSPDRGTSKGDQPQHF

J: TRBJ1-2
D: TRBD1
length: 16
V: TRBV27
size: NA
DNA: TGTGCCAGCAGCCCATTAGGTGCGTGGACAGGGGGCGGCTACACCTTC
CDR3: CASSPLGAWTGGGYTF

J: TRBJ1-5
D: NA
length: 15
V: TRBV10-2
size: NA
DNA: TGCGCCAGCGTACGAAGCAGGGGAGGCAATCAGCCCCAGCATTTT
CDR3: CASVRSRGGNQPQHF